The entry that follows covers one TCR beta chain sequence. The data originate from a study of chemoradiotherapy in HPV16-positive cancers. TCRdb keeps only in-frame clones here, not all; method: immunoSEQ multiplex PCR. The table shows roughly 8,300 clones, with around 90% occurring only once. The CDR3 has 16 residues. Germline loops: CDR1 SSHAT, CDR2 FNYEAQ (reference sequence). With 4 bases clipped from V and 5 bases from J, the junction kept 3 bases outside the gene matches. Here the sequenced sample was blood, taken from a patient who underwent chemoradiotherapy. This sequence joins TRBV7-7 and TRBJ2-1, with 15 bases that match TRBD2. This sequence was found in a human donor with HPV-associated anogenital cancer. The CDR3 is CASSSGLAGGNNEQFF. The CDR3 nucleotides read TGTGCCAGCAGCTCTGGACTAGCGGGGGGGAACAATGAGCAGTTCTTC.